This T cell receptor beta chain appears in the sequencing data of a study of OX40 agonist ivuxolimab in advanced cancers. Study-level background: Patients assigned to dose escalation were diagnosed with hepatocellular carcinoma, melanoma, renal cell or head and neck cancer. Previous treatment with anti-PD-1, anti-PD-L1 or anti-CTLA-4 therapy was allowed; more than 35% had received some.

Trimming took off 2 bases at V and 0 bases at J, with 12 bases between the two ends. CDR1 and CDR2 from the germline V gene are KGHSH and LQKENI. The CDR3 extends over 16 amino acids. About this clone itself: Its antigen is unidentified.

The study, taken as a whole, reports: The study found that CD8+ T cells averaged more expanded clones than CD4+.

The assay was immunoSEQ multiplex PCR, and TCRdb's table has in-frame clones only and misses some. The sample consists of tens of thousands of clones, around 86% of them appearing once. The TCR was taken from an adult with an advanced solid tumor such as melanoma, head and neck, liver or kidney cancer. Sequences were derived from CD4+ or CD8+ T cells sorted from blood, sampled in a trial of the OX40 agonist ivuxolimab. The genes are TRBV18 and TRBJ2-3; D gene uncertain. The CDR3 DNA is TGTGCCAGCTCACCATGGAACGGAGTTAGCACAGATACGCAGTATTTT. Translating it yields CASSPWNGVSTDTQYF.